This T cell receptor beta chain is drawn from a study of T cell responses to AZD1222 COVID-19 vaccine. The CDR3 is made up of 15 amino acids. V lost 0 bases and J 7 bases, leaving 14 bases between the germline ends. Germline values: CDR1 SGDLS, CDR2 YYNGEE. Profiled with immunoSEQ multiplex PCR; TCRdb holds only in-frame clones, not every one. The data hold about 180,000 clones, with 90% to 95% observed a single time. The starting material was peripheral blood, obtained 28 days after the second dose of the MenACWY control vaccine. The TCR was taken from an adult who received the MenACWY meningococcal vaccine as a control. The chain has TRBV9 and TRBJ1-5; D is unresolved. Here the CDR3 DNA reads TGTGCCAGCAGCGTAGCATCGGGTGGAGGGCAGCCCCAGCATTTT. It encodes CASSVASGGGQPQHF.